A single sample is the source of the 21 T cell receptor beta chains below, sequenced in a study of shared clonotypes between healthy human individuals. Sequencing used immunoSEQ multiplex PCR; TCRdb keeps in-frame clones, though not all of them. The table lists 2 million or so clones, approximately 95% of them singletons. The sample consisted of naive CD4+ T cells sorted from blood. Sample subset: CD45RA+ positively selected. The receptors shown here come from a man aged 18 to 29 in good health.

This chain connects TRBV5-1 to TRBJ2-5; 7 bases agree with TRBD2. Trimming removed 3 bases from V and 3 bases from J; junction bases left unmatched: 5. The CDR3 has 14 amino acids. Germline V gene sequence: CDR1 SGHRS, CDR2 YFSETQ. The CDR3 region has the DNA TGCGCCAGCAGCTATGGGCTAGCGGAAGAGACCCAGTACTTC. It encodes CASSYGLAEETQYF.

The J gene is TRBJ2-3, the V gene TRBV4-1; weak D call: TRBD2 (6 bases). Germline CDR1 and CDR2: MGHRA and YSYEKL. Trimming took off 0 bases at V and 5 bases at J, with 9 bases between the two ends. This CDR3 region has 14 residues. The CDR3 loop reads CASSQEARGDTQYF. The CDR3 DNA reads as TGCGCCAGCAGCCAAGAGGCGCGGGGAGATACGCAGTATTTT.

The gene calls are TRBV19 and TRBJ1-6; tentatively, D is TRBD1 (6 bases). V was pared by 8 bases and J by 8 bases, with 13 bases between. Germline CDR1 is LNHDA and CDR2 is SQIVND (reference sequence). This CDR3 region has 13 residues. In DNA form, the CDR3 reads TGTGCCAGTGTACAGGGTGGGGATTCACCCCTCCACTTT. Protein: CASVQGGDSPLHF.

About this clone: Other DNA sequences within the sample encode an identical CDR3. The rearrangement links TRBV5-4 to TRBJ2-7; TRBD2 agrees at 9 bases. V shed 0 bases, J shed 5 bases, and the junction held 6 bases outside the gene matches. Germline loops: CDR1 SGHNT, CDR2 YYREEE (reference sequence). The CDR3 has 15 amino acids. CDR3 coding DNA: TGTGCCAGCAGCTTGGCGGCGGGAGGGCCCCACGAGCAGTACTTC. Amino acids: CASSLAAGGPHEQYF.

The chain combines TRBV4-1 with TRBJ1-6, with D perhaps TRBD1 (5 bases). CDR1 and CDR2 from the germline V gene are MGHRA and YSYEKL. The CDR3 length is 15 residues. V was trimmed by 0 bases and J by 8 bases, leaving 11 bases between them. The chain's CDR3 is CASSQDQTGYSPLHF. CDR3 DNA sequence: TGCGCCAGCAGCCAAGATCAAACAGGTTATTCACCCCTCCACTTT.

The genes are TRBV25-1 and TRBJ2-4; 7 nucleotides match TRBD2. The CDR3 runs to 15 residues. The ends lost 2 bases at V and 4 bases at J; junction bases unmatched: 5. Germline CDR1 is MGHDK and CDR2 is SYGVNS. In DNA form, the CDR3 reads TGTGCCAGCAGTGAAGCCGGGACTAATAAAAACATTCAGTACTTC. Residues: CASSEAGTNKNIQYF.

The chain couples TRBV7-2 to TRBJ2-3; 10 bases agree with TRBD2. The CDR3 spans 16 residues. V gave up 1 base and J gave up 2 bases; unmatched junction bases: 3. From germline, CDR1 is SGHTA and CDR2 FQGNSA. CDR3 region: CASSLGLAGATDTQYF. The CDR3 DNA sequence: TGTGCCAGCAGCTTAGGACTAGCGGGTGCCACAGATACGCAGTATTTT.

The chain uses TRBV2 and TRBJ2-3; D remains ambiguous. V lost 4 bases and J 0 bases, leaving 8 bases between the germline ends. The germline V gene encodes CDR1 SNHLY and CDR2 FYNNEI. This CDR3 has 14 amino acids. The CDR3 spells CASSVWASTDTQYF. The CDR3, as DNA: TGTGCCAGCAGTGTTTGGGCTAGCACAGATACGCAGTATTTT. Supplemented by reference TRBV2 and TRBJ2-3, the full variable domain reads EPEVTQTPSHQVTQMGQEVILRCVPISNHLYFYWYRQILGQKVEFLVSFYNNEISEKSEIFDDQFSVERPDGSNFTLKIRSTKLEDSAMYFCASSVWASTDTQYFGPGTRLTVL.

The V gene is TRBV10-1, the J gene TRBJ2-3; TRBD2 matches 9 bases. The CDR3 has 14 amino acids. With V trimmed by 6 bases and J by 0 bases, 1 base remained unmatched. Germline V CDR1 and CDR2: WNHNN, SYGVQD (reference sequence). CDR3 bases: TGCGCCAGCAGGAGCGGGAGGAGCACAGATACGCAGTATTTT. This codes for CASRSGRSTDTQYF.

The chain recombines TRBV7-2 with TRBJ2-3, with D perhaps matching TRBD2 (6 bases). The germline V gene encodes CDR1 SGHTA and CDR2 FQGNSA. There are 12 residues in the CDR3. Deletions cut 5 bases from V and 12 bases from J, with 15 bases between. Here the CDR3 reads CASSVLRGLQYF. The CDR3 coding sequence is TGTGCCAGCAGCGTTCTGCGGGGTCTTCAGTATTTT.

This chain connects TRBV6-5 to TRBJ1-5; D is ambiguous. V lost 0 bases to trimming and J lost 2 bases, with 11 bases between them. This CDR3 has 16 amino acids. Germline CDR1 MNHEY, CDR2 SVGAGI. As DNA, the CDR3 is TGTGCCAGCAGTTACTCGTGCCGGTGTTGCAATCAGCCCCAGCATTTT. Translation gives CASSYSCRCCNQPQHF.

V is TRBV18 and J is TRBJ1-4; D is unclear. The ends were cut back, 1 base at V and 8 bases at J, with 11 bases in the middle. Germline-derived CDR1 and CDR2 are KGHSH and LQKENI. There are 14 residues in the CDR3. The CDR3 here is CASSPLGVGEKLFF. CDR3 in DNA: TGTGCCAGCTCACCACTTGGGGTTGGAGAAAAACTGTTTTTT.

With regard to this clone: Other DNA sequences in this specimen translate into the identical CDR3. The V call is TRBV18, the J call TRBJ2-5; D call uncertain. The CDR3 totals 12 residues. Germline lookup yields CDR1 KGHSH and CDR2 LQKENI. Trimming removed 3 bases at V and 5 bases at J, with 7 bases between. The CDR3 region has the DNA TGTGCCAGCTCACCCCAGAGGGAGACCCAGTACTTC. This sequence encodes CASSPQRETQYF. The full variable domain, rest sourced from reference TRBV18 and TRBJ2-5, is NAGVMQNPRHLVRRRGQEARLRCSPMKGHSHVYWYRQLPEEGLKFMVYLQKENIIDESGMPKERFSAEFPKEGPSILRIQQVVRGDSAAYFCASSPQRETQYFGPGTRLLVL.

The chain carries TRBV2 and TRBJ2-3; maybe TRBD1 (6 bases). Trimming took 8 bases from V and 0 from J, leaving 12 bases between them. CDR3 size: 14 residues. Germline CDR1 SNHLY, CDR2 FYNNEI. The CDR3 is CASGQDRSTDTQYF. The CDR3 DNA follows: TGTGCCAGCGGGCAGGACAGAAGCACAGATACGCAGTATTTT.

The CDR3 loop is CASSLGYGDTGELFF. The CDR3 bases are TGTGCCAGCAGCTTGGGGTATGGTGACACCGGGGAGCTGTTTTTT. The chain joins TRBV5-8 to TRBJ2-2; D is unclear. This CDR3 is built from 15 residues. Trimming pared 0 bases from V and 3 bases from J, leaving 9 bases between. Germline CDR1 SGHTS, CDR2 YDEGEE.

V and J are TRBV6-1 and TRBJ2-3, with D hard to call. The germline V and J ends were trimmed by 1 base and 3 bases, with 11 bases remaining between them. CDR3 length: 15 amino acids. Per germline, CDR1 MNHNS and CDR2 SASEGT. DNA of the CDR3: TGTGCCAGCAGTGAAGACGGCTTCTTAACAGATACGCAGTATTTT. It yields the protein CASSEDGFLTDTQYF.

The CDR3 nucleotides read TGTGCCAGCAGTTACCCGGACAGGGAAGCTTTCTTT. Translating gives CASSYPDREAFF. V and J are TRBV6-6 and TRBJ1-1; 7 bases are a match to TRBD1. The CDR3 runs to 12 residues. J gave up 8 bases and V 2 bases, and 2 bases lay outside the gene matches. In germline, CDR1 is MNHNY, CDR2 SVGAGI (reference sequence).

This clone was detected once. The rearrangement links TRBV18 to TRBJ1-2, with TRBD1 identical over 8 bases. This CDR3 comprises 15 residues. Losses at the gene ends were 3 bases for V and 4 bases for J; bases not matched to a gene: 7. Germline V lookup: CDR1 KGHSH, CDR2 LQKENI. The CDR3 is CASSPKDRGAYGYTF. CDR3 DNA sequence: TGTGCCAGCTCACCCAAAGACAGGGGCGCCTATGGCTACACCTTC.

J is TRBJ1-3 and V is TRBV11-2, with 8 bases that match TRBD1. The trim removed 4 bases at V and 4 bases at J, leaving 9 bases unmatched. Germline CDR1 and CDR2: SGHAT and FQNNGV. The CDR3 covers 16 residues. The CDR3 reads CASSSYRGSIGNTIYF. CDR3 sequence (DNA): TGTGCCAGCAGCTCATACAGGGGGTCTATCGGAAACACCATATATTTT.

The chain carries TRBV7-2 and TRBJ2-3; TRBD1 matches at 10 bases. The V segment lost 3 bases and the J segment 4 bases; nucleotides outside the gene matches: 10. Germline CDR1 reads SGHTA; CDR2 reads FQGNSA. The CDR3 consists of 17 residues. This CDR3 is CASSFPDRGLLADTQYF. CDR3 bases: TGTGCCAGCAGCTTTCCCGACAGGGGGCTATTAGCAGATACGCAGTATTTT.

CDR3 sequence: CASSDTSGSRTQYF. The CDR3, as DNA: TGTGCCAGCTCAGACACTAGCGGGTCAAGGACCCAGTACTTC. This rearrangement joins TRBV18 to TRBJ2-5; 9 positions match TRBD2. CDR1 KGHSH and CDR2 LQKENI come from the germline V gene. This CDR3 is built from 14 residues. V dropped 5 bases and J dropped 7; count of bases not matched to a gene: 8.